This T cell receptor beta chain was sequenced for a study of shared T cell receptors in the human thymus. TCRdb keeps only in-frame clones here, not all; method: immunoSEQ multiplex PCR. The top ten hold 0.02% of the sample, which has about 380,000 clones, 85% to 95% seen once. The CDR3 spans 17 residues. Trimming shortened V by 4 bases and J by 2 bases, and 19 bases separated the two germline ends. Germline-derived CDR1 and CDR2 are MDHEN and SYDVKM. Specimen: thymocytes. This rearrangement joins TRBV28 to TRBJ2-3, with D perhaps matching TRBD2 (5 bases). The origin of this receptor is a human donor. This chain's CDR3 is CASSYREPAVITDTQYF. In DNA form, the CDR3 reads TGTGCCAGCAGTTACCGGGAACCAGCCGTTATCACAGATACGCAGTATTTT.